This record covers a single T cell receptor (beta chain). Its antigen is unknown. Trimming cost V 1 base and J 7 bases, with 14 bases left between them. The CDR3 runs 15 residues. CDR1 and CDR2 from the germline V gene are MNHNS and SASEGT. Naive CD8 cells lacked CD45RO and underwent positive selection for CCR7, leaving out terminally differentiated effector memory CD45RA+ cells. Everyone who donated was a Caucasian adult who lived in Nashville, Tennessee. The authors split each subset's genomic DNA evenly across several immunoSEQ plates. Some clones are missing from TCRdb's copy, which holds only in-frame ones; the method was immunoSEQ multiplex PCR. Of about 2 million clones listed, about 95% are singletons. The entry originates in a study of shared clonotypes between healthy human individuals. Study findings and constraints: Clonotypes not shared had lower generation probabilities than those common to all four donors.

Sequenced material: naive CD8+ T cells sorted from blood. The clonotype was recovered from a man aged 18 to 29 in good health. This sequence joins TRBV6-1 and TRBJ1-5; the D is unclear. CDR3 in amino acids: CASSEGTTKGQPQHF. The DNA for the CDR3 is TGTGCCAGCAGTGAAGGCACCACTAAAGGACAGCCCCAGCATTTT.